The present TCR beta chain was sequenced within a study of regulatory T cells in long-lasting Graves disease. Study-level background: The antithyroid drugs taken by newly diagnosed Graves' patients had been used for under 3 months.

Time point indicated: newly diagnosed GD, antithyroid drugs for less than 3 months. After RNA was extracted from PBMCs, the TCR library was made from it. The CDR3 has 13 amino acids. From germline, CDR1 is SNHLY and CDR2 FYNNEI. To make TCR beta libraries, researchers used iRepertoire HTBI primers and Arm-PCR of CDR3 regions. TCRdb reanalysed the multiplex PCR reads using MiXCR and keeps one entry per CDR3 protein. Of roughly 410,000 distinct CDR3 sequences in the sample, 15% were seen once. This clonotype has ten or more counts. The data also belong to a second study, concerning T cells in Graves' hyperthyroidism and ophthalmopathy. That work contributes: Pregnant or lactating patients were excluded, as were those with uncontrolled infection or other autoimmune disease.

The chain recombines TRBV2 with TRBJ2-7; D possibly matches TRBD1 or TRBD2 (5 bases each). Material: peripheral blood mononuclear cells (PBMCs), obtained at new diagnosis, from a patient treated with antithyroid drugs. The clonotype comes from a woman in her forties with Graves disease. CDR3 region: CAVGDGTSYEQYF. For the CDR3, the DNA is TGTGCAGTGGGGGACGGCACCTCCTACGAGCAGTACTTC.